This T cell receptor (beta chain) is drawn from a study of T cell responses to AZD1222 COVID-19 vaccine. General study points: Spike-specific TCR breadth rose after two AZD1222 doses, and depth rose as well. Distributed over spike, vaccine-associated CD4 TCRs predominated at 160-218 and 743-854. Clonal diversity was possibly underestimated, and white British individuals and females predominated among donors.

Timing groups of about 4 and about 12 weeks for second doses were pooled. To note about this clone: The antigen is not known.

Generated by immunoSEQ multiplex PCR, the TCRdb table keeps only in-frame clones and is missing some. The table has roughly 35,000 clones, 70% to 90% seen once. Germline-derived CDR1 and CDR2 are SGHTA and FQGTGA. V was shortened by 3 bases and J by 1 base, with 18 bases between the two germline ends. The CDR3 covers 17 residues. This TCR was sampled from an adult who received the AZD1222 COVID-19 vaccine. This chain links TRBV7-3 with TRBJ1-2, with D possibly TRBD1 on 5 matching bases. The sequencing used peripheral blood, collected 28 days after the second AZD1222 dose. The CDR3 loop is CASSFPLFPGGNYGYTF. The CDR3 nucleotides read TGTGCCAGCAGCTTTCCACTCTTCCCTGGGGGTAACTATGGCTACACCTTC.